Below are 32 T cell receptor beta chains sequenced from a single sample in a study of cytomegalovirus exposure and HLA in healthy donors. PCR used 60 Vbeta primers and 13 Jbeta primers. Only in-frame clones appear in the TCRdb table, and some are missing; sequencing was by immunoSEQ multiplex PCR. There are about 86,000 clones in the sample; just over 70% occur only once, and about 7.7% lies in the top ten. Sequencing was performed on PBMCs. These receptors were collected from a man in his 60s in good health and CMV-seronegative.

The chain joins TRBV5-1 to TRBJ2-2, with a weak D call TRBD2 (6 bases). Germline V gene lookup returns CDR1 SGHRS and CDR2 YFSETQ. The CDR3 runs to 16 residues. The ends were cut back, 3 bases at V and 0 bases at J, with 12 bases in the middle. CDR3 residues: CASSWGREPNTGELFF. CDR3 coding DNA: TGCGCCAGCAGCTGGGGCCGGGAGCCGAACACCGGGGAGCTGTTTTTT.

V gene TRBV25-1 combines with J gene TRBJ2-3; D gene ambiguous. This CDR3 spans 14 amino acids. Germline CDR1 and CDR2: MGHDK and SYGVNS. V lost 1 base and J 5 bases, leaving 10 bases between the germline ends. CDR3 protein: CASSESGQVDTQYF. CDR3 nucleotide sequence: TGTGCCAGCAGTGAATCTGGGCAGGTAGATACGCAGTATTTT.

The chain recombines TRBV4-3 with TRBJ2-1, with 9 positions matching TRBD2. The CDR3 extends over 19 amino acids. V shed 0 bases, J shed 1 base, and the junction held 10 bases outside the gene matches. CDR1 LGHNA and CDR2 YSLEER come from the germline V gene. CDR3 nucleotides: TGCGCCAGCAGCCAAGATCTAACGGGCGGGGGGGCTTCCTACAATGAGCAGTTCTTC. Residues: CASSQDLTGGGASYNEQFF.

The rearrangement uses TRBV30 and TRBJ1-5; no clear D. CDR1 and CDR2 (germline): GTSNPN, SVGIG (reference sequence). The V gene lost 0 bases and the J gene lost 0 bases, with 9 bases spanning the gap. The CDR3 consists of 15 residues. Written as DNA, the CDR3 is TGTGCCTGGAGTGTGGGCGCTTATAGCAATCAGCCCCAGCATTTT. Residues: CAWSVGAYSNQPQHF.

V usage is TRBV28 and J usage is TRBJ1-1; perhaps TRBD1 as D (5 bases). The CDR3 has 13 residues. Germline V lookup: CDR1 MDHEN, CDR2 SYDVKM. The V and J ends lost 6 bases and 4 bases respectively, with 12 bases between them. CDR3 coding DNA: TGTGCCAGCAGCCTCGACAGACCCACTGAAGCTTTCTTT. Its translation is CASSLDRPTEAFF.

A note on this clone: Additional DNA sequences in this sample encode the identical CDR3. This chain uses TRBV29-1 with TRBJ2-5; D perhaps matches TRBD1 (5 bases). Germline V gene lookup returns CDR1 SQVTM and CDR2 ANQGSEA. Deletions cut 4 bases from V and 0 bases from J, with 6 bases between. The CDR3 consists of 12 residues. In nucleotides, the CDR3 is TGCAGCGTTGGGACAAACCAAGAGACCCAGTACTTC. This gives the protein CSVGTNQETQYF. Together with reference TRBV29-1 and TRBJ2-5, the CDR3 gives the full variable domain: SAVISQKPSRDICQRGTSLTIQCQVDSQVTMMFWYRQQPGQSLTLIATANQGSEATYESGFVIDKFPISRPNLTFSTLTVSNMSPEDSSIYLCSVGTNQETQYFGPGTRLLVL.

J is TRBJ1-5 and V is TRBV18; possibly TRBD1 for D (6 bases). Per germline, CDR1 KGHSH and CDR2 LQKENI. The CDR3 is 15 amino acids. V dropped 1 base and J dropped 0 bases, with 7 bases sitting between them. The CDR3 DNA follows: TGTGCCAGCTCACCACAGACAGGTAGCAATCAGCCCCAGCATTTT. Translated: CASSPQTGSNQPQHF. The entire variable domain, with the rest obtained from reference TRBV18 and TRBJ1-5, is as follows: NAGVMQNPRHLVRRRGQEARLRCSPMKGHSHVYWYRQLPEEGLKFMVYLQKENIIDESGMPKERFSAEFPKEGPSILRIQQVVRGDSAAYFCASSPQTGSNQPQHFGDGTRLSIL.

The chain joins TRBV7-8 to TRBJ1-5, with D tentatively TRBD1 (5 bases). V was shortened by 0 bases and J by 13 bases, with 13 bases between the two germline ends. The CDR3 contains 13 residues. CDR1 and CDR2 (germline): SGHVS, FQNEAQ. The DNA of the CDR3 is TGTGCCAGCAGCTTAGCTGGGGGGAAGGGGCAGCATTTT. Encoded protein: CASSLAGGKGQHF.

The count of this clone is one. The chain couples TRBV5-1 to TRBJ1-1; D is ambiguous. This CDR3 comprises 13 residues. Trimming took off 6 bases at V and 1 base at J, with 10 bases between the two ends. Per germline, CDR1 SGHRS and CDR2 YFSETQ. Written as DNA, the CDR3 is TGCGCCAGCAAGACGGCGGGGAACACTGAAGCTTTCTTT. This encodes CASKTAGNTEAFF.

The chain joins TRBV6-9 to TRBJ2-7, with 8 bases lining up with TRBD1. This CDR3 spans 15 amino acids. V lost 1 base, J lost 9 bases, and 11 bases stayed unmatched. CDR1 MNHGY and CDR2 SVAAGI come from the germline V gene. CDR3 amino acids: CASSYFWTGSLGQYF. The CDR3 bases are TGTGCCAGCAGTTATTTTTGGACAGGGTCCCTGGGGCAGTACTTC.

The chain combines TRBV19 with TRBJ2-3; D not resolved. Deletions cut 5 bases from V and 6 bases from J, with 15 bases between. Germline assignment: CDR1 LNHDA and CDR2 SQIVND (reference sequence). The CDR3 contains 14 residues. CDR3 loop: CASSLAARGDTQYF. The CDR3 nucleotides are TGTGCCAGTAGTCTCGCGGCCAGAGGCGATACGCAGTATTTT. The whole variable domain, remainder taken from reference TRBV19 and TRBJ2-3, is DGGITQSPKYLFRKEGQNVTLSCEQNLNHDAMYWYRQDPGQGLRLIYYSQIVNDFQKGDIAEGYSVSREKKESFPLTVTSAQKNPTAFYLCASSLAARGDTQYFGPGTRLTVL.

The chain carries TRBV19 and TRBJ2-7; a possible D gene is TRBD2 (6 bases). Germline values: CDR1 LNHDA, CDR2 SQIVND (reference sequence). CDR3 length: 14 amino acids. Trimming took 3 bases from V and 7 from J, leaving 16 bases between them. This CDR3 reads CASSILLGSGEQYF. DNA for the CDR3: TGTGCCAGTAGTATCCTTTTGGGCAGCGGGGAGCAGTACTTC.

This clone appeared a few times. The gene calls are TRBV25-1 and TRBJ1-1, with a weak D call TRBD1 (5 bases). Germline CDR1 and CDR2: MGHDK and SYGVNS. Trimming left V 5 bases short and J 0 bases short, with 22 bases between. This CDR3 is 18 amino acids long. The CDR3 DNA follows: TGTGCCAGCAGTCTCGGGGGGGGAATTGGGCGTTTGAACACTGAAGCTTTCTTT. Residues: CASSLGGGIGRLNTEAFF.

The J gene is TRBJ1-2, the V gene TRBV11-2, with D possibly matching TRBD1 (5 bases). There are 13 residues in the CDR3. From germline, CDR1 is SGHAT and CDR2 FQNNGV. The V end was cut by 6 bases, the J end by 6 bases, with 14 bases between. The CDR3 region has the DNA TGTGCCAGCAGTTATGACAGATCCCATGGCTACACCTTC. It specifies CASSYDRSHGYTF.

CDR3: CASSSREERNYEKLFF. DNA of the CDR3: TGCGCCAGCAGCTCAAGGGAGGAGAGAAATTATGAAAAACTGTTTTTT. V is TRBV5-1 and J is TRBJ1-4; unclear D gene. Trimming cost V 3 bases and J 6 bases, with 18 bases left between them. Germline loops: CDR1 SGHRS, CDR2 YFSETQ. The CDR3 has 16 amino acids.

This chain connects TRBV28 to TRBJ1-2; D ambiguous. Germline values: CDR1 MDHEN, CDR2 SYDVKM. V was cut by 2 bases and J by 4 bases, with 8 bases left in between. This CDR3 is built from 13 residues. The CDR3 sequence is CASSLGAFYGYTF. The DNA for the CDR3 is TGTGCCAGCAGTTTAGGAGCATTCTATGGCTACACCTTC.

This chain connects TRBV30 to TRBJ2-4, with TRBD2 matching 10 bases. Germline V gives CDR1 GTSNPN, CDR2 SVGIG (reference sequence). V gave up 3 bases and J gave up 6 bases; unmatched junction bases: 8. The length of the CDR3 is 15 residues. The CDR3 DNA follows: TGTGCCTGGAGCGGGGCTAGCGGGGGTGTAAACATTCAGTACTTC. Amino acid sequence: CAWSGASGGVNIQYF.

The chain is built from TRBV30 and TRBJ1-6; 9 nucleotides line up with TRBD1. Trimming cost V 5 bases and J 13 bases; bases outside gene matches: 12. Germline V gene data show CDR1 as GTSNPN and CDR2 as SVGIG (reference sequence). This CDR3 has 14 residues. Here the CDR3 reads CAWGPGQGGSPLHF. CDR3 in DNA: TGTGCCTGGGGACCGGGACAGGGTGGTTCTCCCCTCCACTTT.

V gene TRBV7-9 combines with J gene TRBJ1-2, with D perhaps TRBD1 (5 bases). V lost 4 bases to trimming and J lost 4 bases, with 22 bases between them. The CDR3 is 17 amino acids. Germline CDR1 is SEHNR and CDR2 is FQNEAQ (reference sequence). CDR3 bases: TGTGCCAGCAGCTCCTCGCCCAGATTTCAGGGAAGCTATGGCTACACCTTC. Its translation is CASSSSPRFQGSYGYTF.

This clone was recorded a few times. The rearrangement links TRBV2 to TRBJ2-3, with 11 nucleotides matching TRBD2. V shed 5 bases, J shed 2 bases, and the junction held 3 bases outside the gene matches. CDR1 SNHLY and CDR2 FYNNEI come from the germline V gene. The CDR3 extends over 15 amino acids. Written as DNA, the CDR3 is TGTGCCAGCAGTCGGACTAGCGGGTACACAGATACGCAGTATTTT. It codes for CASSRTSGYTDTQYF.

This clone appeared once. V usage is TRBV5-4 and J usage is TRBJ2-5; D is ambiguous. CDR1 and CDR2 from the germline V gene are SGHNT and YYREEE (reference sequence). The germline V and J ends were trimmed by 2 bases and 0 bases, with 11 bases remaining between them. This CDR3 spans 15 amino acids. The chain's CDR3 is CASSFGGSNQETQYF. The CDR3 region has the DNA TGTGCCAGCAGCTTTGGCGGCAGTAACCAAGAGACCCAGTACTTC.

CDR3 sequence reads: CAWSFRAGGQYEQYF. The CDR3, as DNA: TGTGCCTGGAGTTTTAGGGCAGGGGGCCAATACGAGCAGTACTTC. The chain uses TRBV30 and TRBJ2-7, with 8 bases aligning to TRBD1. The ends lost 2 bases at V and 4 bases at J; junction bases unmatched: 10. The CDR3 runs 15 residues. Germline CDR1 and CDR2: GTSNPN and SVGIG (reference sequence).

This clone was counted only a few times. V is TRBV6-6 and J is TRBJ1-1, with 7 bases aligning to TRBD1. The CDR3 loop spans 13 amino acids. V shed 2 bases and J 4 bases; nucleotides not matched to a gene: 1. CDR1 MNHNY and CDR2 SVGAGI come from the germline V gene (reference sequence). The CDR3 DNA sequence: TGTGCCAGCAGTTACGACAGGGTCACTGAAGCTTTCTTT. The encoded protein is CASSYDRVTEAFF.

This clone was counted between two and nine times. The chain carries TRBV19 and TRBJ2-7, with 7 nucleotides matching TRBD1. There are 15 residues in the CDR3. From germline, CDR1 is LNHDA and CDR2 SQIVND (reference sequence). Trimming at V came to 3 bases and at J to 2 bases, leaving 7 bases not matched to a gene. The CDR3 reads CASSIKGQEPYEQYF. CDR3 bases: TGTGCCAGTAGTATCAAAGGACAGGAGCCCTACGAGCAGTACTTC. Full variable domain (outside the CDR3, taken from reference TRBV19 and TRBJ2-7): DGGITQSPKYLFRKEGQNVTLSCEQNLNHDAMYWYRQDPGQGLRLIYYSQIVNDFQKGDIAEGYSVSREKKESFPLTVTSAQKNPTAFYLCASSIKGQEPYEQYFGPGTRLTVT.

This clone was observed a few times. V and J are TRBV27 and TRBJ1-3; D is unresolved. V lost 5 bases and J 4 bases, leaving 9 bases between the germline ends. The CDR3 has 13 residues. Germline V gene lookup returns CDR1 MNHEY and CDR2 SMNVEV (reference sequence). The CDR3 spells CASSTFAGNTIYF. In DNA form, the CDR3 reads TGTGCCAGCAGTACCTTCGCGGGAAACACCATATATTTT.

The chain employs TRBV5-1 and TRBJ2-2, with 14 positions matching TRBD2. With V trimmed by 3 bases and J by 7 bases, 8 bases remained unmatched. The CDR3 has 17 residues. CDR1 and CDR2 (germline): SGHRS, YFSETQ. CDR3 DNA sequence: TGCGCCAGCAGCTCCTTTGGACTAGCGGGAGGTGGCGGGGAGCTGTTTTTT. Translated: CASSSFGLAGGGGELFF.

The J gene is TRBJ2-3, the V gene TRBV5-6, with TRBD2 matching 9 bases. There are 17 residues in the CDR3. The germline V gene encodes CDR1 SGHDT and CDR2 YYEEEE. Germline trimming cut 0 bases from V and 0 bases from J; bases unmatched to any gene: 5. CDR3 sequence reads: CASSLAGLAISTDTQYF. The CDR3 coding sequence is TGTGCCAGCAGCTTGGCTGGACTAGCGATTAGCACAGATACGCAGTATTTT.

This sequence joins TRBV6-1 and TRBJ2-3; 7 bases agree with TRBD1. V was clipped by 3 bases and J by 8 bases; unmatched bases: 23. This CDR3 contains 19 residues. The germline V gene encodes CDR1 MNHNS and CDR2 SASEGT. The CDR3 region has the DNA TGTGCCAGCAGTGATCTGGGACAGTTGGCTGCGTTCATTGTAGGTACGCAGTATTTT. This translates into CASSDLGQLAAFIVGTQYF.

The chain has TRBV6-1 and TRBJ1-1; possible D gene TRBD1, 5 bases. The CDR3 is 15 amino acids. Germline V CDR1 and CDR2: MNHNS, SASEGT. Trimming took off 5 bases at V and 5 bases at J, with 18 bases between the two ends. CDR3 region: CASSRRPMGGTEAFF. The CDR3 DNA reads TGTGCCAGCAGTCGCCGACCCATGGGGGGTACTGAAGCTTTCTTT.

The chain combines TRBV15 with TRBJ2-7; a weak D match, TRBD1 (6 bases). CDR1 and CDR2 (germline): LNHNV, YYDKDF (reference sequence). V was cut by 0 bases and J by 7 bases, with 19 bases left in between. This CDR3 region has 16 residues. The CDR3 protein is CATSREEARGVEEQYF. The CDR3 DNA follows: TGTGCCACCAGCAGAGAGGAGGCCAGGGGCGTTGAAGAGCAGTACTTC.

The chain is built from TRBV9 and TRBJ2-5, with D perhaps matching TRBD2 (5 bases). The CDR3 has 15 amino acids. Germline V gives CDR1 SGDLS, CDR2 YYNGEE. Trimming left V 4 bases short and J 5 bases short, with 18 bases between. CDR3 in amino acids: CASSSGERSAETQYF. In DNA, the CDR3 is TGTGCCAGCAGCTCCGGGGAGCGCTCTGCGGAGACCCAGTACTTC.

V is TRBV6-1 and J is TRBJ1-6; D gene uncertain. Germline CDR1 is MNHNS and CDR2 is SASEGT. This CDR3 comprises 14 residues. V was shortened by 6 bases and J by 4 bases, with 10 bases between the two germline ends. CDR3 nucleotides: TGTGCCAGCAGGAGCGGCAGATATAATTCACCCCTCCACTTT. Its translation is CASRSGRYNSPLHF.